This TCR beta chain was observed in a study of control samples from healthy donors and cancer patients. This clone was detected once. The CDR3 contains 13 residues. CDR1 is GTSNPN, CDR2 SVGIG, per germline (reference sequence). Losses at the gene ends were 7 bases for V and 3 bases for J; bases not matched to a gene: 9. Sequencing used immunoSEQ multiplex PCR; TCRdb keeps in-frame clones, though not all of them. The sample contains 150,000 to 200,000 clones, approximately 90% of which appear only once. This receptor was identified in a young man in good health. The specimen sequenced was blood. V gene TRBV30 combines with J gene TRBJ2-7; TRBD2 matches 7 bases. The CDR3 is CASQRGDLYEQYF. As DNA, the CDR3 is TGTGCCTCACAGCGGGGCGACCTCTACGAGCAGTACTTC.